This TCR beta chain was profiled in a study of T cells in Graves' hyperthyroidism and ophthalmopathy. Notes on the study in general: From stable hyperthyroidism, ophthalmopathy was separated by a 13 V-J model. Most expanded thyroid clonotypes above 0.001 also appeared in blood. Model output signaled ophthalmopathy a median about seven months ahead of onset.

The CDR3 is made up of 14 amino acids. V lost 5 bases to trimming and J lost 2 bases, with 7 bases between them. There are many counts of this clonotype. As yet, its antigen is unknown. Template material for amplifying TCR beta CDR3 regions consisted of RNA transcripts. TCR CDR3 underwent first-round RT-PCR with the HTBI primer set. In TCRdb, the multiplex PCR reads were re-called with MiXCR into one record per CDR3 protein. The sample holds some 770,000 distinct CDR3 sequences, around 15% seen once. 10 ml fresh peripheral blood yielded the PBMCs. Sequenced sample: blood. The source is a man aged 18 to 29 with Graves' hyperthyroidism. V is TRBV12-3 or TRBV12-4 and J is TRBJ2-6; D gene unclear. The CDR3 DNA reads TGTGCCAGCAGTAATAGTCCTGGGGCCAACGTCCTGACTTTC. As protein: CASSNSPGANVLTF.